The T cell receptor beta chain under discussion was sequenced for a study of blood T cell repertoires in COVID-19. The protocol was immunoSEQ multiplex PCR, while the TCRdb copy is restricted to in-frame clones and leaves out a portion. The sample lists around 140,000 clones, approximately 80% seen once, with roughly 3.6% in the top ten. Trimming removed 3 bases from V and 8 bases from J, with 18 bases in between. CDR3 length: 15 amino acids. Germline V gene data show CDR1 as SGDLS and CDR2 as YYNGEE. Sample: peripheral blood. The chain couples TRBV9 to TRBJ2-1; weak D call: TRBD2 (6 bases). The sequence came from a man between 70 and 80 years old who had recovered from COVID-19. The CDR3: CASSESGLLYYEQFF. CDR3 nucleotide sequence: TGTGCCAGCAGCGAGAGCGGGTTGTTATACTATGAGCAGTTCTTC.